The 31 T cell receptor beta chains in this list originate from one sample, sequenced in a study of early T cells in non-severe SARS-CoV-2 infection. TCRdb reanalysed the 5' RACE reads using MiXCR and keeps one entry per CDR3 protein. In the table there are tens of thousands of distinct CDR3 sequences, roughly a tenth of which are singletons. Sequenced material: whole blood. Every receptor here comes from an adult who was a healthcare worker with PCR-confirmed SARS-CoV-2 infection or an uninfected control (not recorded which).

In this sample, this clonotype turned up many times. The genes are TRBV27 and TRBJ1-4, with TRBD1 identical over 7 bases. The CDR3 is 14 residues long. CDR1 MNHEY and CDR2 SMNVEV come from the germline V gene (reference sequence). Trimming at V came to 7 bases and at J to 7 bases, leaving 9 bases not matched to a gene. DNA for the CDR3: TGTGCCAGCACCCGGGACAGATGGTCTGAAAAACTGTTTTTT. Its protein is CASTRDRWSEKLFF.

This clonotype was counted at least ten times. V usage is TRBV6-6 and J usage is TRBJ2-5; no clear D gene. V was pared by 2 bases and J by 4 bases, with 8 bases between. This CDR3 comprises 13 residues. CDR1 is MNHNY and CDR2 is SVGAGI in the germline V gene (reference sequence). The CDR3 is CASSYLLGETQYF. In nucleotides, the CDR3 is TGTGCCAGCAGTTACCTTCTAGGAGAGACCCAGTACTTC.

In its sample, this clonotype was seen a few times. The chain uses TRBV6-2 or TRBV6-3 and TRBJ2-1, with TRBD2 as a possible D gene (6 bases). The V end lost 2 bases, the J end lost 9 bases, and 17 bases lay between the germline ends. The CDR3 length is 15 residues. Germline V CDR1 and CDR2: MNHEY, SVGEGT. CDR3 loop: CASSYGAGFGLEQFF. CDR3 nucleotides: TGTGCCAGCAGTTACGGTGCGGGGTTTGGTCTTGAGCAGTTCTTC.

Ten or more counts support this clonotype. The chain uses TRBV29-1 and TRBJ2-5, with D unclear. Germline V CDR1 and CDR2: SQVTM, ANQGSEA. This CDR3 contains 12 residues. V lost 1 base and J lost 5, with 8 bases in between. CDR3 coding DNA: TGCAGCGTTGAAGGAGTGGGGGAGACCCAGTACTTC. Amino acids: CSVEGVGETQYF.

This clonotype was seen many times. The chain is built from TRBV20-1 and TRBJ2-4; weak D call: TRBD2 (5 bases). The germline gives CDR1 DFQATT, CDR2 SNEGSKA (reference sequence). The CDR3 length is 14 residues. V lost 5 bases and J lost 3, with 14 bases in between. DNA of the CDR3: TGCAGTGCTTCGGCAGAGGGTGGCAAAAACATTCAGTACTTC. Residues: CSASAEGGKNIQYF.

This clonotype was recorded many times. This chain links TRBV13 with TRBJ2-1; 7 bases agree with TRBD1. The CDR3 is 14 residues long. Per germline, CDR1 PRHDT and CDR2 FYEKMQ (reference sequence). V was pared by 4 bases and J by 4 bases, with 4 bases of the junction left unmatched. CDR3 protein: CASSWGTEYNEQFF. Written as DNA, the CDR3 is TGTGCCAGCAGCTGGGGGACAGAATACAATGAGCAGTTCTTC.

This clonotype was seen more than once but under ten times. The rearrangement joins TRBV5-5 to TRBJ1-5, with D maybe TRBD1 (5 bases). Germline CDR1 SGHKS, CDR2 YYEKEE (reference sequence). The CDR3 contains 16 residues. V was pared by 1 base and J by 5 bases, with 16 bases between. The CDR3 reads CASSLTLPGGDQPQHF. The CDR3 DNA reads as TGTGCCAGCAGCTTGACCCTTCCCGGGGGGGATCAGCCCCAGCATTTT.

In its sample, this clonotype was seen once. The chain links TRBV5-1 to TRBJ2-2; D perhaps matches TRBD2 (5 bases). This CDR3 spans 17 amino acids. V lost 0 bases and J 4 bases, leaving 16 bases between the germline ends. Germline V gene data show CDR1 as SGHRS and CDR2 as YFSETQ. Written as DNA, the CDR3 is TGCGCCAGCAGCTTGGATCCTAGCTTGACGGGCACCGGGGAGCTGTTTTTT. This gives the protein CASSLDPSLTGTGELFF.

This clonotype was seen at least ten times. CDR3 DNA: TGCAGTGCTAGATTCTCAGGGATAGATACGCAGTATTTT. Translated, it gives CSARFSGIDTQYF. The gene calls are TRBV20-1 and TRBJ2-3, with a tentative D call TRBD1 (5 bases). Trimming stripped 2 bases from V and 5 bases from J, with 11 bases between. The CDR3 sequence is 13 residues long. Per the germline V gene, CDR1 is DFQATT and CDR2 is SNEGSKA (reference sequence).

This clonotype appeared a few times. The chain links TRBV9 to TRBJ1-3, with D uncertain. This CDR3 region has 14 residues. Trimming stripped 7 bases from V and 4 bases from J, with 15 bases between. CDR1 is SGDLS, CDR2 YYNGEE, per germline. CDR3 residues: CASGKVAQGNTIYF. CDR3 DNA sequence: TGTGCCAGCGGGAAGGTGGCTCAAGGAAACACCATATATTTT. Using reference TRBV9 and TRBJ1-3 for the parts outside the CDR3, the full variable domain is DSGVTQTPKHLITATGQRVTLRCSPRSGDLSVYWYQQSLDQGLQFLIQYYNGEERAKGNILERFSAQQFPDLHSELNLSSLELGDSALYFCASGKVAQGNTIYFGEGSWLTVV.

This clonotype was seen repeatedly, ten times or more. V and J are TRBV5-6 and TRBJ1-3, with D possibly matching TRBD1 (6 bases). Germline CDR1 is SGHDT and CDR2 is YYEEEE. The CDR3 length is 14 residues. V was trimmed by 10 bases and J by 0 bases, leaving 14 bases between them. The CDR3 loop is CAGSQGFSGNTIYF. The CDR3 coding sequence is TGTGCCGGTAGTCAGGGGTTCTCTGGAAACACCATATATTTT.

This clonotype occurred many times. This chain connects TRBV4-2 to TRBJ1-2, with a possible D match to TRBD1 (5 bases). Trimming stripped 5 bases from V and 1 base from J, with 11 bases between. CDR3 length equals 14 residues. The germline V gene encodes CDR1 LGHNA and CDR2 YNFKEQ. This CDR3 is CASSATQDNYGYTF. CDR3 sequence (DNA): TGTGCCAGCAGCGCAACACAGGATAACTATGGCTACACCTTC.

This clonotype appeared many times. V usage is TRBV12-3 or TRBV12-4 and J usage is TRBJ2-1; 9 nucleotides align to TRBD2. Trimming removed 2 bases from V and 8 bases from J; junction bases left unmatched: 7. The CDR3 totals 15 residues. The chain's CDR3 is CASSLSGGGDHEQFF. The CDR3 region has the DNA TGTGCCAGCAGTTTATCGGGCGGGGGGGACCATGAGCAGTTCTTC.

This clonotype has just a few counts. The CDR3 sequence is CASTPRWGSGLNEQFF. For the CDR3, the DNA is TGTGCCAGCACCCCCCGGTGGGGGAGCGGGCTGAATGAGCAGTTCTTC. The chain employs TRBV6-2 or TRBV6-3 and TRBJ2-1; maybe TRBD2 (6 bases). The CDR3 loop spans 16 amino acids. The V and J ends lost 7 bases and 7 bases respectively, with 23 bases between them. The germline gives CDR1 MNHEY, CDR2 SVGEGT.

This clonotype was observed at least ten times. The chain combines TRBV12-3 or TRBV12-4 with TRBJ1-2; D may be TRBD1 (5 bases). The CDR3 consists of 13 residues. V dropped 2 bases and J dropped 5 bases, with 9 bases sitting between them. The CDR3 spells CASSLTGRYGYTF. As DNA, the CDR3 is TGTGCCAGCAGTTTAACAGGCCGGTATGGCTACACCTTC.

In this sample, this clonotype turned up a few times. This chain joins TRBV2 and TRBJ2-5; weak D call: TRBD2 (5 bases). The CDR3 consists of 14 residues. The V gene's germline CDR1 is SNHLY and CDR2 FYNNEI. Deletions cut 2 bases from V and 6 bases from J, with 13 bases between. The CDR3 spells CASSERRLWQTQYF. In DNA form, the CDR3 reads TGTGCCAGCAGTGAAAGGAGGCTCTGGCAGACCCAGTACTTC.

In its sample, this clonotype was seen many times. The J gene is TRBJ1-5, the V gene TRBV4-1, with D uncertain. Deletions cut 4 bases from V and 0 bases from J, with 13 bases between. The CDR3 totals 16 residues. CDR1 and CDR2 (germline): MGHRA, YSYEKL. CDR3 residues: CASSLEMAGSNQPQHF. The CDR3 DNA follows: TGCGCCAGCAGCCTCGAGATGGCCGGTAGCAATCAGCCCCAGCATTTT.

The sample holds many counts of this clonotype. The chain's CDR3 is CAISAGLLATNEKLFF. CDR3 coding DNA: TGTGCCATCAGCGCGGGACTCCTGGCAACTAATGAAAAACTGTTTTTT. The chain uses TRBV10-3 and TRBJ1-4, with D perhaps matching TRBD1 (5 bases). CDR1 ENHRY and CDR2 SYGVKD come from the germline V gene. Between the trimmed V and J ends, which lost 6 bases and 0 bases, there was a span of 14 bases. The CDR3 is 16 residues long.

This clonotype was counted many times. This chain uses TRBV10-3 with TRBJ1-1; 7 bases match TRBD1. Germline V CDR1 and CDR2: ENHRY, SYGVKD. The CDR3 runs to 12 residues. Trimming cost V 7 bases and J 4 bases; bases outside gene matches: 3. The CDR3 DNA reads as TGTGCCATCAACCCAGGGGGCACTGAAGCTTTCTTT. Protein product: CAINPGGTEAFF.

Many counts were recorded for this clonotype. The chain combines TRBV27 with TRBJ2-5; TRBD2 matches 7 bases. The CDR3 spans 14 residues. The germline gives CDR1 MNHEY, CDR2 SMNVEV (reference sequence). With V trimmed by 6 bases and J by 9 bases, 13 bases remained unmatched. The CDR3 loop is CASSRSGVPGAQYF. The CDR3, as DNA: TGTGCCAGCAGCCGCAGCGGGGTTCCCGGGGCCCAGTACTTC.

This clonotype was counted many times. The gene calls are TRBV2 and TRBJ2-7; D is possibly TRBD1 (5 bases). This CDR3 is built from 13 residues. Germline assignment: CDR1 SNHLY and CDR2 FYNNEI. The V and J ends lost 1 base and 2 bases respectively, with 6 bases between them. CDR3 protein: CASSEGRAYEQYF. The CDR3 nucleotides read TGTGCCAGCAGTGAAGGCAGGGCCTACGAGCAGTACTTC.

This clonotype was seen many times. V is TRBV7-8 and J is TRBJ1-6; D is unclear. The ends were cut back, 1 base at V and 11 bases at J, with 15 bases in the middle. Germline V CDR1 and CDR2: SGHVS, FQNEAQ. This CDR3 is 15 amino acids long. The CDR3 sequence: CASSLERTGRTPLHF. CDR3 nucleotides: TGTGCCAGCAGCTTAGAGAGGACGGGCAGGACACCCCTCCACTTT.

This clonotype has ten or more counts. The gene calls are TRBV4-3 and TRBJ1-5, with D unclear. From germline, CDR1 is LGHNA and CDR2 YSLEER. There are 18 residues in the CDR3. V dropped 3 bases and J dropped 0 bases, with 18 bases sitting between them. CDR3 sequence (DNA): TGCGCCAGCAGCCAGGAGATGGGATCCAGCAATAGCAATCAGCCCCAGCATTTT. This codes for CASSQEMGSSNSNQPQHF.

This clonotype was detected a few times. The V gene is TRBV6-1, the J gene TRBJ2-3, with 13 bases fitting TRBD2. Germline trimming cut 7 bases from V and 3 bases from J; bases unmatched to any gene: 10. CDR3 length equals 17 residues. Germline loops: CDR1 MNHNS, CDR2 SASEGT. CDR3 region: CASTPRGLAGETDTQYF. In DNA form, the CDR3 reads TGTGCCAGCACTCCCCGCGGACTAGCGGGAGAAACAGATACGCAGTATTTT.

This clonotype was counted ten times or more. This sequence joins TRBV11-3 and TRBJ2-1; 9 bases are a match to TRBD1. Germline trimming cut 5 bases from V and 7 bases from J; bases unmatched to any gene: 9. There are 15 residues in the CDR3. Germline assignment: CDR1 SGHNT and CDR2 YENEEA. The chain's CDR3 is CASSRGQGSLNEQFF. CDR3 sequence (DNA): TGTGCCAGCAGCCGGGGACAGGGCTCTTTGAATGAGCAGTTCTTC.

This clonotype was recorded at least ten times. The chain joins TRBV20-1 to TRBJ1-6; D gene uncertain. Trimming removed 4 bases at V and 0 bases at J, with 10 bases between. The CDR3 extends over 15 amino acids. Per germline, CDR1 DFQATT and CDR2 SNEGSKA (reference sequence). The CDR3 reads CSANEGSSYNSPLHF. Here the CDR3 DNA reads TGCAGTGCTAATGAGGGCAGCTCCTATAATTCACCCCTCCACTTT.

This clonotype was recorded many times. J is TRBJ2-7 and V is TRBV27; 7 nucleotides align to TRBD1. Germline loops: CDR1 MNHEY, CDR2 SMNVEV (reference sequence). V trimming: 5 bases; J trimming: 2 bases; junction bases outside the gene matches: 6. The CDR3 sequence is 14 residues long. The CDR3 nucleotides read TGTGCCAGCAGTCCGCTGGGACAGCCCTACGAGCAGTACTTC. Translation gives CASSPLGQPYEQYF.

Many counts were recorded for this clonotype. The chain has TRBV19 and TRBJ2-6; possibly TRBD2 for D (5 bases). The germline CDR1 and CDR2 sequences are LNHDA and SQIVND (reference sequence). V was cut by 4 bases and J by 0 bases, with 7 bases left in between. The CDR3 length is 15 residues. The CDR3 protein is CASSKRSSGANVLTF. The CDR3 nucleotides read TGTGCCAGTAGTAAGCGGAGCTCTGGGGCCAACGTCCTGACTTTC. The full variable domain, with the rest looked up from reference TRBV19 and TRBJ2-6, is DGGITQSPKYLFRKEGQNVTLSCEQNLNHDAMYWYRQDPGQGLRLIYYSQIVNDFQKGDIAEGYSVSREKKESFPLTVTSAQKNPTAFYLCASSKRSSGANVLTFGAGSRLTVL.

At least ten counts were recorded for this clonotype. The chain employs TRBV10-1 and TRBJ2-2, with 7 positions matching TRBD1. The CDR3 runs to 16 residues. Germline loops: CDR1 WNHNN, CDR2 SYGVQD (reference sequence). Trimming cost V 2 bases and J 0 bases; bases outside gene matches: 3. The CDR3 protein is CASSEVTGSNTGELFF. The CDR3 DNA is TGCGCCAGCAGTGAGGTGACAGGGTCGAACACCGGGGAGCTGTTTTTT.

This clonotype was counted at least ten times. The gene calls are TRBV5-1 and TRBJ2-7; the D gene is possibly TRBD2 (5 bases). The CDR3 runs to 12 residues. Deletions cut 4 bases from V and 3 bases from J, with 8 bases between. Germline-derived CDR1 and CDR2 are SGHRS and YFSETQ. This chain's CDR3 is CASSTGYYEQYF. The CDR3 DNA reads TGCGCCAGCAGCACGGGGTACTACGAGCAGTACTTC. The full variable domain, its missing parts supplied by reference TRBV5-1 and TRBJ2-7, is KAGVTQTPRYLIKTRGQQVTLSCSPISGHRSVSWYQQTPGQGLQFLFEYFSETQRNKGNFPGRFSGRQFSNSRSEMNVSTLELGDSALYLCASSTGYYEQYFGPGTRLTVT.

The chain's CDR3 is CASSLNAGIYNSPLHF. In nucleotides, the CDR3 is TGTGCCAGCAGCTTAAACGCAGGGATTTATAATTCACCCCTCCACTTT. The rearrangement joins TRBV7-3 to TRBJ1-6; the D gene is possibly TRBD1 (5 bases). Germline CDR1 is SGHTA and CDR2 is FQGTGA. The CDR3 is 16 residues long. Trimming pared 1 base from V and 4 bases from J, leaving 11 bases between.